These T cell receptor beta chains were read from a single sample in a study of blood T cell repertoires in COVID-19. The assay was immunoSEQ multiplex PCR, and TCRdb's table has in-frame clones only and misses some. In the table there are around 170,000 clones, about 80% of which are singletons. Sequencing was performed on peripheral blood. The origin of the receptors is a human donor in a cohort sampled during active COVID-19. CDR3s leave out the opening cysteine and the closing phenylalanine or tryptophan. D genes are given only for firm matches.

cdr3_length,j_call,v_call,d_call,cdr3_aa
11,TRBJ1-2,TRBV12-3/TRBV12-4,TRBD1,ASTLSTGIGYT
12,TRBJ2-7,TRBV5-1,-,ASRPPGQVYEQY
12,TRBJ2-3,TRBV7-3,TRBD1,ASSSGQSTDTQY
13,TRBJ2-7,TRBV19,-,ASSHPPDSSYEQY
12,TRBJ2-7,TRBV14,-,ASSQQGGAYEQY
13,TRBJ1-6,TRBV3-1/TRBV3-2,TRBD1,ASSQDAGGNSPLH
13,TRBJ1-3,TRBV11-3,-,ASSFRGPPGNTIY
13,TRBJ2-1,TRBV18,TRBD2,ASYRGGLAYNEQF
12,TRBJ2-3,TRBV7-9,-,ASSLERGTDTQY
13,TRBJ1-3,TRBV9,TRBD1,ASSGKQGAGNTIY
11,TRBJ1-2,TRBV5-1,TRBD1,ASSGGQGGSYT
17,TRBJ2-6,TRBV6-2/TRBV6-3,-,ASSWRGRGIISGANVLT
9,TRBJ2-7,TRBV20-1,TRBD1,SASRGREQY
16,TRBJ2-2,TRBV7-9,TRBD1,ASSSSGTGGVRTGELF
12,TRBJ1-1,TRBV6-5,TRBD1,ASIIGQGNTEAF
11,TRBJ2-5,TRBV5-4,-,ASSLDLQETQY
12,TRBJ2-5,TRBV5-1,-,ASSLSAPQETQY
13,TRBJ2-3,TRBV19,TRBD1,ASSTRDRGKDTQY
13,TRBJ2-7,TRBV7-2,-,ASSPIGAPRTEQY
11,TRBJ1-2,TRBV5-6,TRBD1,ASSVDRDYGYT
14,TRBJ2-7,TRBV2,TRBD2,ASHPASGRSSYEQY
14,TRBJ2-3,TRBV3-1/TRBV3-2,TRBD2,ASSQRREYGTDTQY
13,TRBJ2-7,TRBV27,-,ASRYGTIGPYEQY
11,TRBJ1-2,TRBV29-1,-,SAGRGANYGYT
12,TRBJ2-7,TRBV6-5,TRBD1,ASRPSRGRYEQY
13,TRBJ1-1,TRBV5-8,-,ASSLGRGSNTEAF
13,TRBJ2-3,TRBV7-8,-,ASTPLSASTDTQY
11,TRBJ2-5,TRBV1,-,TSSQDGRETQY
10,TRBJ2-3,TRBV20-1,-,SASSGIDTQY
11,TRBJ2-7,TRBV6-2/TRBV6-3,-,ASSYDSVYEQY
13,TRBJ2-7,TRBV5-6,TRBD1,ASSLPGQGAGEQY
13,TRBJ2-7,TRBV3-1/TRBV3-2,TRBD2,ASSPAGGSSYEQY
12,TRBJ2-7,TRBV2,TRBD2,ASSGAAGANEQY
11,TRBJ2-7,TRBV7-9,TRBD2,ASSPLAMNEQY
17,TRBJ2-6,TRBV6-2/TRBV6-3,-,ASSYGPGGGDSGANVLT
13,TRBJ2-3,TRBV10-1,-,ASSEGGASTDTQY
13,TRBJ2-3,TRBV6-7,TRBD1,ASSPSGTGADTQY
15,TRBJ2-3,TRBV4-1,-,ASSQDRGPSSTDTQY
12,TRBJ2-3,TRBV6-5,-,ATLERAGTDTQY
11,TRBJ2-7,TRBV3-1/TRBV3-2,-,ASSHRGPDEQY
11,TRBJ2-7,TRBV7-9,TRBD2,ASSGGGRNEQY
12,TRBJ2-1,TRBV5-1,TRBD2,ASSRGGPDNEQF
11,TRBJ1-2,TRBV18,-,ASSDYIDYGYT
14,TRBJ1-5,TRBV24-1,TRBD1,ATSDPEAGGNQPQH
10,TRBJ1-1,TRBV19,-,ANPSVNTEAF
14,TRBJ2-7,TRBV3-1/TRBV3-2,TRBD2,ASSLTPSGRRYEQY
12,TRBJ2-1,TRBV7-3,-,ASSASGIYNEQF
12,TRBJ2-1,TRBV4-3,TRBD1,ASSQGQGSNEQF